Included here is one TCR beta chain sequence, with context. Its antigen is as yet unknown. This specimen belongs to a study of Ad26.COV2.S vaccination and SARS-CoV-2 variants. Germline V gene data show CDR1 as LGHNA and CDR2 as YSLEER. The junction had 12 bases not matched to a gene; V was cut back by 0 bases and J by 2 bases. The CDR3 contains 19 residues. Study conclusions and caveats: Possibly, TCR breadth and depth analyses underestimated total T cell responses.

Treatment defined: roughly 18 received Ad26.COV2.S at low or high dose, single or two shots; 5 received placebo; per-sample allocation not given. Collection of samples fell on day 63 after the first vaccine or placebo injection. The study used a vaccine consisting of an Ad26 vector that expressed Wuhan-strain SARS-CoV-2 spike. Assay: immunoSEQ multiplex PCR; the TCRdb copy retains only in-frame clones and omits some. This table has some 250,000 clones, approximately 90% appearing once. The sample consisted of peripheral blood, taken in a trial of Ad26.COV2.S vaccine versus placebo. The genes are TRBV4-3 and TRBJ1-4; 7 bases match TRBD1. This receptor was identified in a person aged 18-60 years who received the Ad26.COV2.S COVID-19 vaccine or a placebo. CDR3 nucleotide sequence: TGCGCCAGCAGCCAAGATGTCCTTCAGGGGGGCCGGACTAATGAAAAACTGTTTTTT. Amino acids: CASSQDVLQGGRTNEKLFF.